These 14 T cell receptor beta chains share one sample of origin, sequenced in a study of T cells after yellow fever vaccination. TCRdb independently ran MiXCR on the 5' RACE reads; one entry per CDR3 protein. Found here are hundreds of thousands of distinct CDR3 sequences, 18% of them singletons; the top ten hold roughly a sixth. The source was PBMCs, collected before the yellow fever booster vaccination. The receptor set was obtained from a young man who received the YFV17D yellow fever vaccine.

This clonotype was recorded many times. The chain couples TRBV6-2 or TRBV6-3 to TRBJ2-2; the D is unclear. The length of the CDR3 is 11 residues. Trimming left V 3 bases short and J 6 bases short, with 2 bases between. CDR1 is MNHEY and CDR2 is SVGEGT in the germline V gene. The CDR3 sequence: CASSYPGELFF. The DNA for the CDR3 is TGTGCCAGCAGTTATCCCGGGGAGCTGTTTTTT.

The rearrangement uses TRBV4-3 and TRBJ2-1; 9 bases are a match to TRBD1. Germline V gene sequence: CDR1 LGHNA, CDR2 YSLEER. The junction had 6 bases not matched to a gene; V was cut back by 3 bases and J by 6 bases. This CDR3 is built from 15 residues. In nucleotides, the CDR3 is TGCGCCAGCAGCCAGGTCCGGGACAGGGTCAATGAGCAGTTCTTC. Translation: CASSQVRDRVNEQFF.

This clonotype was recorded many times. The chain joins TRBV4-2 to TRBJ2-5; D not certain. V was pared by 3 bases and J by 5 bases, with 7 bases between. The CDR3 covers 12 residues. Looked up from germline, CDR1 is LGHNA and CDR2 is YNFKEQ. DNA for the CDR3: TGTGCCAGCAGCCACCCGCGCGAGACCCAGTACTTC. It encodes CASSHPRETQYF.

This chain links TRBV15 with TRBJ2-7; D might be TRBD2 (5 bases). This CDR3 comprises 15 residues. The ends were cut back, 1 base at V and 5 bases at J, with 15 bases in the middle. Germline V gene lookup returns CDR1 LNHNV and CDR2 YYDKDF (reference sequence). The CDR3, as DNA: TGTGCCACCAGCAGAGCGGGCGACGGAGGCCACGAGCAGTACGTC. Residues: CATSRAGDGGHEQYV.

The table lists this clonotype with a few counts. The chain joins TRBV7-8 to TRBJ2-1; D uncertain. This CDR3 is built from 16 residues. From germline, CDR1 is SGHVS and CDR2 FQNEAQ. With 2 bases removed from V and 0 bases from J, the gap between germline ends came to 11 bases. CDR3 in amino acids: CASSLRRIYSYNEQFF. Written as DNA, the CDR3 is TGTGCCAGCAGCTTACGAAGGATATACTCCTACAATGAGCAGTTCTTC. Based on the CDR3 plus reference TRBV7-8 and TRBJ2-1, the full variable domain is GAGVSQSPRYKVAKRGQDVALRCDPISGHVSLFWYQQALGQGPEFLTYFQNEAQLDKSGLPSDRFFAERPEGSVSTLKIQRTQQEDSAVYLCASSLRRIYSYNEQFFGPGTRLTVL.

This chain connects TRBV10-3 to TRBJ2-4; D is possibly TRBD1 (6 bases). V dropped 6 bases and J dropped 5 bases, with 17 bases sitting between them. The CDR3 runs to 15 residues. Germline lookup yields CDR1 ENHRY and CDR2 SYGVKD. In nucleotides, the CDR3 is TGTGCCATCAGCACCATAACAGGGCCTCAAAACATTCAGTACTTC. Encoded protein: CAISTITGPQNIQYF.

The DNA of the CDR3 is TGTGCCAGCAAGTTGGAAGGGTATGGGGAGCAGTTCTTC. It yields the protein CASKLEGYGEQFF. The chain recombines TRBV12-3 or TRBV12-4 with TRBJ2-1, with D unclear. This CDR3 contains 13 residues. V lost 7 bases and J 10 bases, leaving 17 bases between the germline ends.

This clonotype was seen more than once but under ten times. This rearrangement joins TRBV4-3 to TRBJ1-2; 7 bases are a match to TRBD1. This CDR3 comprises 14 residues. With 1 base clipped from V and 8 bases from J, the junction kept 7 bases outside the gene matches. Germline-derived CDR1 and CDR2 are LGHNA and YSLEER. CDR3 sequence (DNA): TGCGCCAGCAGCCAAGTTGAGGGGGCAAGAGGCTACACCTTC. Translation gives CASSQVEGARGYTF.

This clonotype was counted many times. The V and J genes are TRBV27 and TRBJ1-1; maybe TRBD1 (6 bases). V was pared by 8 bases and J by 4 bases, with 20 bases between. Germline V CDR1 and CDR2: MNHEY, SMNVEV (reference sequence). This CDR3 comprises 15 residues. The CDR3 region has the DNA TGTGCCAGCTTCTCCGTTTTGGGGGCGGCCACTGAAGCTTTCTTT. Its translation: CASFSVLGAATEAFF.

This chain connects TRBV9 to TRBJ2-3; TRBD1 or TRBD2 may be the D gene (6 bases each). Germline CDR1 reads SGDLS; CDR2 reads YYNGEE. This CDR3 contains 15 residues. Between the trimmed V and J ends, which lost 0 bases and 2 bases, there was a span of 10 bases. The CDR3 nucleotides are TGTGCCAGCAGCGTAGATCGGGGGCTCACAGATACGCAGTATTTT. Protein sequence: CASSVDRGLTDTQYF.

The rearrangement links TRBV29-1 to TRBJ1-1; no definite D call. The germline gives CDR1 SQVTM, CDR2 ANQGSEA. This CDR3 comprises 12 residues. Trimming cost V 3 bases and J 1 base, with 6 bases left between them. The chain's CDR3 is CSVDKANTEAFF. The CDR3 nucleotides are TGCAGCGTTGATAAGGCGAACACTGAAGCTTTCTTT.

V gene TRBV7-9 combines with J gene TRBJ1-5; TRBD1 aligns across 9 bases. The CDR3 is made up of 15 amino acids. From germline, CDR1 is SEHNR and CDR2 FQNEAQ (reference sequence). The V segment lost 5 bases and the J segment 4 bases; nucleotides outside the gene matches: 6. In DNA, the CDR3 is TGTGCCAGCAGCGCCTGGACAGGGGTAAATCAGCCCCAGCATTTT. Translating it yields CASSAWTGVNQPQHF.

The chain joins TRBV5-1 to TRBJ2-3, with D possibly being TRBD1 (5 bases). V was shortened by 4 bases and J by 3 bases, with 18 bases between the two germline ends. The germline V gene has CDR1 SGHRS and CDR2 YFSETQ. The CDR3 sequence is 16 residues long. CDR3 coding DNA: TGCGCCAGCAGCAACCAGGGCAGACCGGCGACAGATACGCAGTATTTT. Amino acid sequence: CASSNQGRPATDTQYF.

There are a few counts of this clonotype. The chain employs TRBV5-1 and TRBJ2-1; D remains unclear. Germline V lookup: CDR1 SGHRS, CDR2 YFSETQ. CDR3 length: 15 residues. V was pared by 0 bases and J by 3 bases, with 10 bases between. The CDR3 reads CASSLVRNDYNEQFF. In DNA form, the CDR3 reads TGCGCCAGCAGCTTGGTCCGCAACGACTACAATGAGCAGTTCTTC. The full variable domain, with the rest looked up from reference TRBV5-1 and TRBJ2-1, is KAGVTQTPRYLIKTRGQQVTLSCSPISGHRSVSWYQQTPGQGLQFLFEYFSETQRNKGNFPGRFSGRQFSNSRSEMNVSTLELGDSALYLCASSLVRNDYNEQFFGPGTRLTVL.